The clone carrying this TCR beta chain was picked up many times. Its antigen is as yet unknown. Amplification of TCR beta CDR3 regions used RNA as the template. RT-PCR in the first round (using the HTBI primer set) targeted the TCR CDR3. TCRdb re-analysed the multiplex PCR reads in MiXCR, keeping a single row per CDR3 protein. The top ten hold 29% of the sample, which has about 500,000 distinct CDR3 sequences, roughly a sixth seen once. The sample originates from a study of T cells in Graves' hyperthyroidism and ophthalmopathy. Looking at the study overall: Staff took peripheral blood when the initial diagnosis was made, before any treatment began. The study, taken as a whole, reports: Among thyroid clonotypes expanded above 0.001, most also appeared in blood.

Those patients with uncontrolled infection, other autoimmune disease, pregnancy or lactation were excluded. Cells are PBMCs isolated from around 9.4 ml of fresh blood. This CDR3 has 14 amino acids. The V end lost 1 base, the J end lost 0 bases, and 6 bases lay between the germline ends. This receptor was identified in a woman in her twenties or thirties with Graves' ophthalmopathy. The sample comprised blood. The chain combines TRBV12-3 or TRBV12-4 with TRBJ1-1; D uncertain. The chain's CDR3 is CASSLVQMNTEAFF. The CDR3 DNA sequence: TGTGCCAGCAGTTTAGTACAAATGAACACTGAAGCTTTCTTT.